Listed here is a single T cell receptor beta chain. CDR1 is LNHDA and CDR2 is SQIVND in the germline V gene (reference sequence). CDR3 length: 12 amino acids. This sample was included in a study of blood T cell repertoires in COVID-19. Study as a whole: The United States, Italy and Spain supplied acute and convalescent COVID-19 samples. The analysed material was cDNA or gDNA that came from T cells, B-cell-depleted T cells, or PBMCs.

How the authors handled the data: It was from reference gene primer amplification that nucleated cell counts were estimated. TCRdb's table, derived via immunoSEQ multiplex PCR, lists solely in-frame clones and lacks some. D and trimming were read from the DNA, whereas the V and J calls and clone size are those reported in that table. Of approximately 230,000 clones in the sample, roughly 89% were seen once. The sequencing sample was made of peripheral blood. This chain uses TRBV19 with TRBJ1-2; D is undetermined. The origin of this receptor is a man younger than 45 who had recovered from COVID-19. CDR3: CATMIGGDGYTF. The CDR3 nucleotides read TGTGCTACTATGATCGGTGGAGATGGCTACACCTTC.